This T cell receptor (beta chain) is from a study of radiotherapy plus CTLA-4 blockade in lung cancer. Some clones are missing from TCRdb's copy, which holds only in-frame ones; the method was immunoSEQ multiplex PCR. The sample consists of tens of thousands of clones, 75% to 80% of them appearing once. CDR1 and CDR2 (germline): LNHDA, SQIVND (reference sequence). The V end lost 5 bases, the J end lost 8 bases, and 15 bases lay between the germline ends. The CDR3 contains 14 residues. V usage is TRBV19 and J usage is TRBJ2-2; TRBD2 might be the D (5 bases). This specimen was peripheral blood, taken from a patient treated with radiotherapy plus ipilimumab. This clonotype originated in a human donor with non-small cell lung cancer whose response to radiotherapy plus ipilimumab could not be evaluated. The CDR3 nucleotides read TGTGCCAGTAGTTGGTCCGGGGAAGGTGGGGAGCTGTTTTTT. It specifies CASSWSGEGGELFF.